This T cell receptor (beta chain) was obtained from a study of blood T cell repertoires in COVID-19. Here immunoSEQ multiplex PCR was the method, and the copy in TCRdb shows in-frame clones only, minus some. The table records around 64,000 clones, about 66% of them present only once. The CDR3 has 15 residues. CDR1 and CDR2 from the germline V gene are LGHDT and YNNKEL (reference sequence). The V gene end was trimmed by 4 bases and the J gene end by 0 bases; junction bases not matched to a gene: 2. The receptor was derived from a woman aged 55-69 years who had been exposed to COVID-19. The rearrangement links TRBV3-1 (or the pseudogene TRBV3-2) to TRBJ2-1; TRBD2 agrees at 8 bases. Sequencing was carried out using PBMCs or T cells enriched from blood (not recorded which). The CDR3 loop is CASSPRGGSYNEQFF. In DNA form, the CDR3 reads TGTGCCAGCAGCCCACGGGGGGGCTCCTACAATGAGCAGTTCTTC.